One TCR beta chain is described in this entry. This sample stems from a study of shared clonotypes between healthy human individuals. Clones were read by immunoSEQ multiplex PCR, and TCRdb kept only the in-frame ones, dropping some. The table records millions of clones, more than 80% of them present only once. The CDR3 consists of 14 residues. With 0 bases removed from V and 7 bases from J, the gap between germline ends came to 10 bases. Germline-derived CDR1 and CDR2 are SEHNR and FQNEAQ (reference sequence). The chain joins TRBV7-9 to TRBJ2-1, with D perhaps matching TRBD2 (5 bases). The sequenced material came from naive CD4+ T cells from PBMCs. Subset: CD45RA+ positively selected. This receptor was obtained from a man between 18 and 35 years old in good health. Some clones in this sample may be carry-over from other donors' samples. The CDR3, as DNA: TGTGCCAGCAGCTTAGCCCCGCCGGGGAATGAGCAGTTCTTC. Translated: CASSLAPPGNEQFF. Using reference TRBV7-9 and TRBJ2-1 for the parts outside the CDR3, the full variable domain is DTGVSQNPRHKITKRGQNVTFRCDPISEHNRLYWYRQTLGQGPEFLTYFQNEAQLEKSRLLSDRFSAERPKGSFSTLEIQRTEQGDSAMYLCASSLAPPGNEQFFGPGTRLTVL.